Shown below are 18 T cell receptor beta chains from a single sample sequenced in a study of graft-versus-host responses after intestinal transplantation. Clones were sequenced by immunoSEQ multiplex PCR, and TCRdb holds only the in-frame ones, with some missing. The sample has 23,000 or so clones, over 90% seen once. The input for sequencing was PBMCs, taken 18 days after transplant. The origin of the receptors is a human patient who received an intestinal transplant, so some T cells may come from the graft donor.

The rearrangement links TRBV5-3 to TRBJ1-2; no clear D gene. TRBV5-3 is recorded as an ORF, its role being uncertain. V was clipped by 6 bases and J by 4 bases, with 13 bases between them. This CDR3 is built from 13 residues. The CDR3 coding sequence is TGTGCCAGAAAGGATGTGCAGAGCTATGGCTACACCTTC. It codes for CARKDVQSYGYTF.

The chain employs TRBV29-1 and TRBJ1-4, with D possibly TRBD1 on 6 matching bases. The CDR3 is 13 amino acids. V was pared by 6 bases and J by 6 bases, with 14 bases between. Germline-derived CDR1 and CDR2 are SQVTM and ANQGSEA. The CDR3: CSVRGGDDEKLFF. DNA of the CDR3: TGCAGCGTAAGGGGGGGGGACGATGAAAAACTGTTTTTT.

This clone was found a few times. The rearrangement uses TRBV30 and TRBJ2-3, with a weak D call TRBD1 (5 bases). This CDR3 has 13 amino acids. Germline V gene sequence: CDR1 GTSNPN, CDR2 SVGIG (reference sequence). Trimming left V 6 bases short and J 2 bases short, with 12 bases between. The CDR3 region is CACTREDTDTQYF. CDR3 bases: TGTGCCTGCACCAGGGAAGACACAGATACGCAGTATTTT. Together with reference TRBV30 and TRBJ2-3, the CDR3 gives the full variable domain: SQTIHQWPATLVQPVGSPLSLECTVEGTSNPNLYWYRQAAGRGLQLLFYSVGIGQISSEVPQNLSASRPQDRQFILSSKKLLLSDSGFYLCACTREDTDTQYFGPGTRLTVL.

The genes are TRBV28 and TRBJ1-2, with D unresolved. The germline CDR1 and CDR2 sequences are MDHEN and SYDVKM. Trimming pared 6 bases from V and 6 bases from J, leaving 14 bases between. The CDR3 totals 13 residues. Written as DNA, the CDR3 is TGTGCCAGCAGCACCCGCCGGGGTCATGGCTACACCTTC. Encoded protein: CASSTRRGHGYTF.

The CDR3 nucleotides are TGTGCCAGCAGCAAGGGACTAGCGGGGGGCACAGATACGCAGTATTTT. Protein sequence: CASSKGLAGGTDTQYF. The chain combines TRBV7-2 with TRBJ2-3, with 14 bases matching TRBD2. Germline CDR1 SGHTA, CDR2 FQGNSA. The J segment lost 1 base and the V segment lost 5 bases, leaving 2 bases of the junction unmatched. The CDR3 length is 16 residues.

The genes are TRBV5-6 and TRBJ1-1; no clear D gene. Trimming removed 2 bases from V and 4 bases from J, with 6 bases in between. Looked up from germline, CDR1 is SGHDT and CDR2 is YYEEEE. The length of the CDR3 is 12 residues. CDR3 bases: TGTGCCAGCAGCTTTCGGGTCACTGAAGCTTTCTTT. The encoded protein is CASSFRVTEAFF. Full variable domain (rest looked up from reference TRBV5-6 and TRBJ1-1): DAGVTQSPTHLIKTRGQQVTLRCSPKSGHDTVSWYQQALGQGPQFIFQYYEEEERQRGNFPDRFSGHQFPNYSSELNVNALLLGDSALYLCASSFRVTEAFFGQGTRLTVV.

This clone was recorded once. CDR3 bases: TGTGCCAGCAGCTCGATAAGCTCCTACGAGCAGTACTTC. Translating gives CASSSISSYEQYF. This rearrangement joins TRBV11-2 to TRBJ2-7; the D is unclear. The CDR3 has 13 residues. V lost 4 bases and J 0 bases, leaving 7 bases between the germline ends. CDR1 and CDR2 from the germline V gene are SGHAT and FQNNGV.

This chain links TRBV4-1 with TRBJ2-6; D tentatively reads TRBD1 or TRBD2 (5 bases each). CDR1 is MGHRA, CDR2 YSYEKL, per germline. The CDR3 spans 14 residues. V lost 1 base and J 8 bases, leaving 9 bases between the germline ends. CDR3 protein: CASSQGWGTNVLTF. CDR3 nucleotides: TGCGCCAGCAGCCAAGGGTGGGGGACCAACGTCCTGACTTTC.

This clone has more than one count but fewer than ten. The rearrangement joins TRBV6-5 to TRBJ1-6; D not resolved. With 5 bases removed from V and 10 bases from J, the gap between germline ends came to 6 bases. From germline, CDR1 is MNHEY and CDR2 SVGAGI. The CDR3 has 11 residues. The DNA of the CDR3 is TGTGCCAGCAGTGAAGGATCACCCCTCCACTTT. It specifies CASSEGSPLHF.

This clone was seen once. The rearrangement links TRBV27 to TRBJ2-3; D uncertain. The CDR3 spans 12 residues. Per germline, CDR1 MNHEY and CDR2 SMNVEV (reference sequence). V lost 6 bases to trimming and J lost 3 bases, with 7 bases between them. The CDR3 here is CASSSVTDTQYF. The CDR3 region has the DNA TGTGCCAGCAGCTCCGTAACAGATACGCAGTATTTT.

The chain links TRBV2 to TRBJ2-3; D is possibly TRBD2 (6 bases). The CDR3 length is 15 residues. In germline, CDR1 is SNHLY, CDR2 FYNNEI. Between the trimmed V and J ends, which lost 2 bases and 4 bases, there was a span of 13 bases. CDR3 sequence reads: CASSERGREADTQYF. Written as DNA, the CDR3 is TGTGCCAGCAGTGAACGTGGAAGGGAGGCAGATACGCAGTATTTT.

This clone was picked up a small number of times. The chain has TRBV15 and TRBJ2-3; D unclear. V was cut by 0 bases and J by 4 bases, with 8 bases left in between. The germline CDR1 and CDR2 sequences are LNHNV and YYDKDF (reference sequence). This CDR3 has 14 amino acids. The CDR3 DNA follows: TGTGCCACCAGCAGAGACTTAATCTCAGATACGCAGTATTTT. Residues: CATSRDLISDTQYF.

This rearrangement joins TRBV7-3 to TRBJ2-1, with a possible D match to TRBD1 (6 bases). V lost 4 bases, J lost 2 bases, and 15 bases lay in between. Germline CDR1 SGHTA, CDR2 FQGTGA. The CDR3 consists of 16 residues. The CDR3 DNA sequence: TGTGCCAGCAGCTCCACGGGCAGGGGACCCTACAATGAGCAGTTCTTC. It translates to CASSSTGRGPYNEQFF.

The rearrangement links TRBV7-9 to TRBJ2-4; 8 nucleotides align to TRBD2. Germline trimming cut 2 bases from V and 5 bases from J; bases unmatched to any gene: 8. Germline-derived CDR1 and CDR2 are SEHNR and FQNEAQ (reference sequence). The CDR3 spans 16 residues. The DNA for the CDR3 is TGTGCCAGCAGCTTATTTTCGGGGGGGTACGAAAACATTCAGTACTTC. Its translation is CASSLFSGGYENIQYF.

The V call is TRBV27, the J call TRBJ2-3, with D possibly TRBD1 on 6 matching bases. This CDR3 contains 12 residues. Trimming removed 10 bases at V and 2 bases at J, with 10 bases between. The germline CDR1 and CDR2 sequences are MNHEY and SMNVEV (reference sequence). The CDR3 is CAIGTPTDTQYF. CDR3 nucleotides: TGTGCCATCGGGACACCCACAGATACGCAGTATTTT.

J is TRBJ1-5 and V is TRBV5-8; D is ambiguous. CDR3 size: 15 residues. Trimming shortened V by 4 bases and J by 1 base, and 12 bases separated the two germline ends. Looked up from germline, CDR1 is SGHTS and CDR2 is YDEGEE. Here the CDR3 reads CASSLGIVSNQPQHF. The DNA for the CDR3 is TGTGCCAGCAGCCTGGGGATCGTGAGCAATCAGCCCCAGCATTTT.

The genes are TRBV11-1 and TRBJ1-1; perhaps TRBD1 as D (6 bases). Germline CDR1 and CDR2: SGHAT and FQDESV (reference sequence). With 0 bases removed from V and 4 bases from J, the gap between germline ends came to 18 bases. This CDR3 comprises 17 residues. The CDR3 protein is CASSLALDGGAGTEAFF. The CDR3 DNA reads TGTGCCAGCAGCTTAGCCCTGGATGGGGGGGCCGGCACTGAAGCTTTCTTT.

The rearrangement joins TRBV19 to TRBJ1-5; TRBD1 might be the D (5 bases). Germline V gene sequence: CDR1 LNHDA, CDR2 SQIVND (reference sequence). There are 14 residues in the CDR3. V was pared by 5 bases and J by 7 bases, with 15 bases between. CDR3 in amino acids: CASSSRRGDQPQHF. CDR3 bases: TGTGCCAGTAGTTCCCGGAGGGGTGACCAGCCCCAGCATTTT. Full variable domain (missing parts from reference TRBV19 and TRBJ1-5): DGGITQSPKYLFRKEGQNVTLSCEQNLNHDAMYWYRQDPGQGLRLIYYSQIVNDFQKGDIAEGYSVSREKKESFPLTVTSAQKNPTAFYLCASSSRRGDQPQHFGDGTRLSIL.